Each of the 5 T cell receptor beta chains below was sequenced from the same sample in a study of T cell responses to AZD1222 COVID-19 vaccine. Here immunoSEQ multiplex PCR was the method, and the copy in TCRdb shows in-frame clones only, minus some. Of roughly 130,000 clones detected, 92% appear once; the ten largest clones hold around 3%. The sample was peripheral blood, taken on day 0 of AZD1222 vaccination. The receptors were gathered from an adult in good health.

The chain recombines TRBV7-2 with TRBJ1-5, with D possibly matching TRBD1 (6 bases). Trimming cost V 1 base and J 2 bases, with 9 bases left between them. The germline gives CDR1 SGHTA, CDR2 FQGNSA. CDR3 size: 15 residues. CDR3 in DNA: TGTGCCAGCAGCTTAGAGGGGGTGGGCAATCAGCCCCAGCATTTT. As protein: CASSLEGVGNQPQHF.

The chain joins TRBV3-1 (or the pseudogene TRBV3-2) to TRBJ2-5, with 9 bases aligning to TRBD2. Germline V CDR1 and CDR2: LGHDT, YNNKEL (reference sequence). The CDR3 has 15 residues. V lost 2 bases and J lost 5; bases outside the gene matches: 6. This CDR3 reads CASSQSAGGSETQYF. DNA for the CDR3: TGTGCCAGCAGCCAAAGTGCGGGAGGGAGTGAGACCCAGTACTTC.

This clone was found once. The CDR3 DNA is TGTGCCAGCAGCCCCCGCTACTCTGGGGCCAACGTCCTGACTTTC. Its protein is CASSPRYSGANVLTF. V usage is TRBV11-3 and J usage is TRBJ2-6; D gene ambiguous. The V and J ends lost 5 bases and 0 bases respectively, with 8 bases between them. The CDR3 is made up of 15 amino acids. The germline V gene encodes CDR1 SGHNT and CDR2 YENEEA.

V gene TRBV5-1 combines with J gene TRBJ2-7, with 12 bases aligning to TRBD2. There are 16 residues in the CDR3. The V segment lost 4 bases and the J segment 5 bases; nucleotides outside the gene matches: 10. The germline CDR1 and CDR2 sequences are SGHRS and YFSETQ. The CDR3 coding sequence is TGCGCCAGCAGCCGGGACGGCGCTAGCGGGAGGGACGAGCAGTACTTC. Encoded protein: CASSRDGASGRDEQYF.

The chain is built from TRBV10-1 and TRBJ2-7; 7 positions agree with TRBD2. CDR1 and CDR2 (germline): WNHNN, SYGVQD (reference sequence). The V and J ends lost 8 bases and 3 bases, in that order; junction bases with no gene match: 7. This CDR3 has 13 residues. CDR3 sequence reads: CASALATHYEQYF. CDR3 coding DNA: TGCGCCAGCGCACTAGCGACTCACTACGAGCAGTACTTC.